This T cell receptor beta chain was sequenced during a study of T cell repertoires in cytomegalovirus infection (dated by TCRdb to between 2019 and 2020). About the study as a whole: Donor HLA type was relevant to the analysis, because carriage of CMV infection together with the matching HLA type was indicated by public TCR beta signatures.

Concerning this clonotype itself: What antigen it recognizes has not been identified. Base qualities are missing; no much larger clone stands one base away.

Sequencer: Illumina HiSeq 1500. The public sequencing data were trimmed at Q25 with fastp and processed into clonotypes with MiXCR by TCRdb, which kept only in-frame beta chains. Each entry merges the rows of one CDR3 protein and shows their most common DNA and genes. This sample gives over 300,000 distinct CDR3 sequences in total; over 7.5% of them show up just once. About 4.5% of the sample goes to the ten largest clones. The investigation overall reported the following: In both this cohort and an independent roughly 400-donor cohort, the cumulative frequency of public TCR beta family members distinguished carriers of CMV infection plus the relevant HLA type. The ex vivo response was dominated by HLA-C-restricted CMV-specific TCR beta clonotypes, and the single most frequent clonotype in two of eight donors was supplied by these HLA-C-restricted clonotypes.

V is cut back by 5 bases and J by 2 bases, with 6 bases in the junction unmatched. In the germline V gene, CDR1 corresponds to MNHEY and CDR2 to SVGAGI. From cysteine to phenylalanine, the CDR3 is 16 amino acids long. The DNA shown is the 48-base CDR3, in frame from base 1. This clonotype was obtained from a human donor in good health (CMV status not recorded). Some clones in this sample may be carry-over from other donors' samples. Sequencing was done on a sample of PBMCs. The rearrangement joined TRBV6-5 to TRBJ2-3; TRBD2 aligns with 11 central bases. The CDR3 sequence is CASSKGLAVNTDTQYF. The DNA reads as follows: TGTGCCAGCAGTAAGGGACTAGCGGTGAACACAGATACGCAGTATTTT.